A single T cell receptor (beta chain) is shown here with its context. This clone was seen only a few times. Its antigen is not yet known. Base-call qualities are not available, and no considerably larger clone is one nucleotide away. The immunoSEQ Assay, a bias-controlled multiplex PCR, was used to amplify TCRbeta CDR3 regions from genomic DNA. Processing in the source paper ran as follows. Within the assay, amplification of reference gene primers was used to estimate how many nucleated cells each sample contained. Sequence reads were collapsed and filtered to measure the absolute abundance of every unique TCRbeta CDR3 rearrangement. Productive Simpson clonality was computed per sample as the square root of Simpson's diversity index over productive rearrangements. TCRdb took over this immuneACCESS table, retaining in-frame rearrangements with V and J assigned. Such tables are incomplete; in checked studies, under half of the missing clones stem from an unresolved V gene, and the remainder is unexplained. For V, J and clone size, that table is used; D and trimming come from the DNA. This sample holds approximately 260,000 clones; roughly four fifths were observed only once. Approximately 9.4% of the sample goes to the ten largest clones.

Each collaborating institution followed its own protocols to collect whole blood in K2EDTA tubes. For TCRbeta analysis, collaborators shipped samples as frozen whole blood, isolated PBMCs, or DNA extracted from either of those sample types. This record belongs to a study of blood T cell repertoires in COVID-19 (dated by TCRdb to about 2020). Regarding the complete study: Samples covering the acute and convalescent phases of COVID-19 were provided by collaborators in the United States, Italy and Spain. The material from the prospective study consisted of cDNA or gDNA derived from T cells, B-cell-depleted T cells, or PBMCs. Deeply sampled blood TCRbeta repertoires from subjects exposed to, actively infected with, or recovered from COVID-19 were included in the dataset. The repertoires were released in a freely available public database meant as a resource for research on the immune response to SARS-CoV-2. Samples were obtained from the ongoing ImmuneRACE study (first 160 participants) and from 950 to 1,500 subjects provided by 6 global collaborators. Sample metadata almost always included a de-identified subject ID, COVID-19 status, age in years and sex. HLA class I and class II types, where available, came from metadata supplied by the sample provider rather than from assay-based typing. Overall study outcomes, separate from this receptor: The amount of clinical and demographic metadata varied by source and participant and was provided uncurated.

The CDR3 has 18 amino acids, counting the end cysteine and phenylalanine. Only the CDR3 part of the read is kept: 54 bases, read in frame from the first base. Via the germline V gene, CDR1 is SQVTM and CDR2 ANQGSEA. Trimming removed 6 bases from V and 5 bases from J; the gene matches leave 16 bases unexplained. This TCR derives from a woman at least 80 years old with acute or convalescent COVID-19. The sample comprised peripheral blood. The chain couples TRBV29-1 to TRBJ2-2; TRBD2 aligns with 12 central bases. The CDR3 protein is CSVESPSGGAGGTGELFF. The DNA is TGCAGCGTCGAAAGTCCTAGCGGGGGGGCCGGTGGGACCGGGGAGCTGTTTTTT.